The 2 T cell receptor beta chains below were found in one sample sequenced in a study of tumor and adjacent non-tumor tissue in lung cancer. No cell sorting was done before RNA was extracted from the tissue. Three rounds of nested PCR, following a modified ARM-PCR protocol, produced the TCRbeta library. TCRdb processed the multiplex PCR reads anew with MiXCR; each CDR3 protein has one entry. The sample lists around 99,000 distinct CDR3 sequences; roughly 77% were seen once. Sequencing was performed on lung tumor tissue. Source of these receptors: an older woman with non-small cell lung cancer.

Of note for this clonotype: The conserved final phenylalanine or tryptophan is absent from the CDR3, which likely points to a read error. The chain employs TRBV14 and TRBJ2-7, with D possibly TRBD1 on 5 matching bases. The length of the CDR3 is 14 residues. Germline V lookup: CDR1 SGHDN, CDR2 FVKESK. The CDR3 bases are TGTGCCAGCGGCCATCAGGGATCGGCCTACGAGCAGTACTCC. Protein product: CASGHQGSAYEQYS.

As regards this clonotype: The junction shows a germline mismatch at one end, possibly a read error. CDR3 loop: CTASLPEEGVGYEQHF. Written as DNA, the CDR3 is TGCACTGCTAGCCTACCCGAGGAGGGGGTGGGTTACGAGCAGCACTTC. The chain is built from TRBV20-1 and TRBJ2-7; D tentatively reads TRBD1 or TRBD2 (6 bases each). This CDR3 spans 16 amino acids. Germline V gene sequence: CDR1 DFQATT, CDR2 SNEGSKA (reference sequence).